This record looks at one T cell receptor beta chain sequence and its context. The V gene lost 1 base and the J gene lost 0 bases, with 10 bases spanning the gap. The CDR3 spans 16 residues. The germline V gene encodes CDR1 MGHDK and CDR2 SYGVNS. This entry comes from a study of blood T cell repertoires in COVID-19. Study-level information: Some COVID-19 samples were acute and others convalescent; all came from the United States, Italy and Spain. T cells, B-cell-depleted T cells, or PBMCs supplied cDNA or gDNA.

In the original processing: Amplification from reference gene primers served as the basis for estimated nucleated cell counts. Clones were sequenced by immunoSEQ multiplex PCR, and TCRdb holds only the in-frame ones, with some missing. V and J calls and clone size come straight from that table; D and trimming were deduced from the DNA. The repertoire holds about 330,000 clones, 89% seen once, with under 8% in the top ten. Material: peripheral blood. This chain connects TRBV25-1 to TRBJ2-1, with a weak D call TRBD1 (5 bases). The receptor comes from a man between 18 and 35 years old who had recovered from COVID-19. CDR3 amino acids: CASSEFGRGSYNEQFF. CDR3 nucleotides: TGTGCCAGCAGTGAATTCGGTAGGGGCTCCTACAATGAGCAGTTCTTC.